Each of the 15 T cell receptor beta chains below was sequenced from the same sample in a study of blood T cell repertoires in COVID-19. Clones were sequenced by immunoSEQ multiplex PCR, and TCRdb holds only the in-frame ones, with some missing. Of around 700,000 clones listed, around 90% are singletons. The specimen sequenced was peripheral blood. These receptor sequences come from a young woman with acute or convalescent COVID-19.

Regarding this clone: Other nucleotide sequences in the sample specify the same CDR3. This CDR3 reads CASSEAGTGSYEQYF. CDR3 coding DNA: TGTGCCAGCAGTGAAGCCGGGACAGGGTCCTACGAGCAGTACTTC. The rearrangement uses TRBV6-1 and TRBJ2-7; 9 positions match TRBD1. This CDR3 region has 15 residues. Germline trimming cut 0 bases from V and 1 base from J; bases unmatched to any gene: 1. Germline V lookup: CDR1 MNHNS, CDR2 SASEGT.

DNA for the CDR3: TGTGCCTGGCTCACCGGGACTCCTAACTATGGCTACACCTTC. This gives the protein CAWLTGTPNYGYTF. The rearrangement uses TRBV30 and TRBJ1-2; D may be TRBD1 (5 bases). The germline CDR1 and CDR2 sequences are GTSNPN and SVGIG (reference sequence). Trimming removed 5 bases at V and 0 bases at J, with 13 bases between. The CDR3 has 14 residues.

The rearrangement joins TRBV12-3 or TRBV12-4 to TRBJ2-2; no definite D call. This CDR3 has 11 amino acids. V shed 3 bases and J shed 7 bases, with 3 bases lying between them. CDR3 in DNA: TGTGCCAGCAGTTTCGTCGGGGAGCTGTTTTTT. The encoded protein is CASSFVGELFF.

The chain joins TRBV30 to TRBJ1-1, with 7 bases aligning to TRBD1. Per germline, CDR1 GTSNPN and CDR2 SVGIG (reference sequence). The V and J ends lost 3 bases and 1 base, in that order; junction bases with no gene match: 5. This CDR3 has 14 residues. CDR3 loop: CAWRIYRGNTEAFF. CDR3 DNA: TGTGCCTGGAGGATTTACAGGGGGAACACTGAAGCTTTCTTT.

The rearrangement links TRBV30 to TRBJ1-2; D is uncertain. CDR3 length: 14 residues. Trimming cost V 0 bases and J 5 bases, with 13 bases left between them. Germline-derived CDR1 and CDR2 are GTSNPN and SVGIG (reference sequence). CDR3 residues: CAWSVPTVHYGYTF. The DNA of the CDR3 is TGTGCCTGGAGTGTACCTACAGTCCATTATGGCTACACCTTC.

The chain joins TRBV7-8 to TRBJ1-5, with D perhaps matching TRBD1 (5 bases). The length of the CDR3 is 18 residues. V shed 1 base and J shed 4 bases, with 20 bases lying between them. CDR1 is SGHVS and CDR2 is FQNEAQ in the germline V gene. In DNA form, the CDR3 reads TGTGCCAGCAGCTTAGTAGTTTTGGACACCGCGTTTAATCAGCCCCAGCATTTT. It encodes CASSLVVLDTAFNQPQHF.

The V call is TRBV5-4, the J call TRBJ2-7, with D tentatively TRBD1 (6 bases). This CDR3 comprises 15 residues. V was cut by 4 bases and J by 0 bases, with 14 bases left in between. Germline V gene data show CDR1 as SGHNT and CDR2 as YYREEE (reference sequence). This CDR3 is CASSGSGQNSYEQYF. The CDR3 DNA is TGTGCCAGCAGCGGAAGCGGACAGAACTCCTACGAGCAGTACTTC. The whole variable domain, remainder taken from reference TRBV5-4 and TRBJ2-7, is ETGVTQSPTHLIKTRGQQVTLRCSSQSGHNTVSWYQQALGQGPQFIFQYYREEENGRGNFPPRFSGLQFPNYSSELNVNALELDDSALYLCASSGSGQNSYEQYFGPGTRLTVT.

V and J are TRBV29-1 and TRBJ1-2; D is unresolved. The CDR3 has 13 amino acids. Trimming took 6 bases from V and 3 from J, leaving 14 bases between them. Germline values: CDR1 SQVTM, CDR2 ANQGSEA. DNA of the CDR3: TGCAGCGTCTCGGACTCAAGGTACTATGGCTACACCTTC. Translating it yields CSVSDSRYYGYTF.

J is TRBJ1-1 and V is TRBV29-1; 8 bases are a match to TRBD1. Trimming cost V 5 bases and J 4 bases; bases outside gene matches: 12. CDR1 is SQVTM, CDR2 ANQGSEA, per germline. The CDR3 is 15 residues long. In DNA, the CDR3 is TGCAGCGTTCCTTATTACAGGGGGGTTATCACTGAAGCTTTCTTT. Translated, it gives CSVPYYRGVITEAFF. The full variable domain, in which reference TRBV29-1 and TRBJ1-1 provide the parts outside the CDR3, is SAVISQKPSRDICQRGTSLTIQCQVDSQVTMMFWYRQQPGQSLTLIATANQGSEATYESGFVIDKFPISRPNLTFSTLTVSNMSPEDSSIYLCSVPYYRGVITEAFFGQGTRLTVV.

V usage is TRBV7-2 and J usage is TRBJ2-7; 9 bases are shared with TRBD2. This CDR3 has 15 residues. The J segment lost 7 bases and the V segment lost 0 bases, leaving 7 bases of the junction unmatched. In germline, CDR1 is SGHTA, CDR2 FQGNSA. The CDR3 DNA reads TGTGCCAGCAGCTTAGCGCGCGGGGGGGACTGGGAGCAGTACTTC. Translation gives CASSLARGGDWEQYF. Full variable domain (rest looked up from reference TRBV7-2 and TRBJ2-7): GAGVSQSPSNKVTEKGKDVELRCDPISGHTALYWYRQSLGQGLEFLIYFQGNSAPDKSGLPSDRFSAERTGGSVSTLTIQRTQQEDSAVYLCASSLARGGDWEQYFGPGTRLTVT.

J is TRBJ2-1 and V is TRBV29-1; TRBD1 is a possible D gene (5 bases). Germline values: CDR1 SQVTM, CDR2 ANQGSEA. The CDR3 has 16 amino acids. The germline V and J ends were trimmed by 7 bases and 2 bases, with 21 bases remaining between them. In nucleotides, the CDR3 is TGCAGCGCTATGATCGACAGAAGGTCCACCTACAATGAGCAGTTCTTC. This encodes CSAMIDRRSTYNEQFF.

The CDR3 sequence is CASSENSLSSYEQYF. The CDR3 bases are TGTGCCAGCAGTGAAAACAGTCTGAGCTCCTACGAGCAGTACTTC. The rearrangement joins TRBV6-1 to TRBJ2-7; D not certain. V shed 2 bases and J shed 0 bases, with 11 bases lying between them. This CDR3 has 15 amino acids. Germline CDR1 MNHNS, CDR2 SASEGT.

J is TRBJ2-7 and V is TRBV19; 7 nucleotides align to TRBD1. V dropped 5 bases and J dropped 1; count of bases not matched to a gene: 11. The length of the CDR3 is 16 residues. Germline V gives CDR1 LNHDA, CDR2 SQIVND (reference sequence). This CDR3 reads CASSLAGGRASYEQYF. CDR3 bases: TGTGCCAGTAGTTTAGCAGGGGGTCGAGCATCCTACGAGCAGTACTTC.

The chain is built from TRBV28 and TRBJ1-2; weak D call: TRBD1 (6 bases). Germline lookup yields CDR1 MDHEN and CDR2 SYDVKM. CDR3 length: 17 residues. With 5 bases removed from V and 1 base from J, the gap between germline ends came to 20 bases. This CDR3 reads CASSNRVQRRDNYGYTF. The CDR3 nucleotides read TGTGCCAGCAGTAACAGGGTCCAACGCCGCGATAACTATGGCTACACCTTC.

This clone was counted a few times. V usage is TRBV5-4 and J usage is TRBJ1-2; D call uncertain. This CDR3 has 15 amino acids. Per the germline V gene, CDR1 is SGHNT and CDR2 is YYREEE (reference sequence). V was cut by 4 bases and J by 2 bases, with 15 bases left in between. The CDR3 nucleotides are TGTGCCAGCAGCCCACATATCGGGGTCAACTATGGCTACACCTTC. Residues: CASSPHIGVNYGYTF.